This T cell receptor (beta chain) originates from a study of blood T cell repertoires in COVID-19. Study-level information: The study drew acute and convalescent COVID-19 samples from the United States, Italy and Spain. PBMCs, B-cell-depleted T cells, or T cells were the source of the cDNA or gDNA that made up the material.

In the original workflow: Amplification of reference gene primers was used by the study to estimate nucleated cell counts. The table came from immunoSEQ multiplex PCR; TCRdb's copy has only in-frame clones and leaves some out. That table furnishes V, J and clone size, whereas the DNA furnished D and trimming. The sample contains about 150,000 clones, around 89% of which appear only once. The germline CDR1 and CDR2 sequences are SNHLY and FYNNEI. CDR3 length equals 16 residues. V shed 3 bases and J shed 5 bases, with 16 bases lying between them. Source material: peripheral blood. This TCR derives from a middle-aged woman with acute or convalescent COVID-19. The chain uses TRBV2 and TRBJ2-2; D possibly corresponds to TRBD1 (5 bases). CDR3 DNA: TGTGCCAGCAGTGATGAGTCGCAGGGAAGTACCGGGGAGCTGTTTTTT. It yields the protein CASSDESQGSTGELFF.